This TCR beta chain originates from a study of T-cell reconstitution after alpha-beta-depleted transplantation in children (dated by TCRdb to 2016 to 2017). About the investigation overall: Using TCR repertoire profiling, the study followed T-cell immune reconstitution in a quantitative way in children after TCRalphabeta/CD19-depleted allogeneic hematopoietic cell transplantation.

About this clonotype: It lacks a known antigen. Qualities for individual bases were not recorded, and no much larger clone is one base off.

The intended sense of this specimen's treatment or condition label: allogeneic hematopoietic cell transplantation with graft depleted of TCRalphabeta T cells and CD19 B cells. Transplant recipients were children who received TCRalphabeta/CD19-depleted allogeneic hematopoietic cell grafts. The CDR3 covers 13 residues, taking in both the cysteine and the phenylalanine. Kept here is only the CDR3 DNA, which spans 39 bases and is read in frame from base 1. CDR1 SGHAT and CDR2 FQNNGV were looked up in the germline V gene. V is reduced by 6 bases and J by 3 bases, leaving a spacing of 11 bases between them. Library creation used PCR. The run used an Illumina HiSeq 2500. TCR libraries were prepared with molecular barcoding, using unique molecular identifiers to normalize TCRbeta repertoire quantification. TCRdb reworked the public reads: Q25 trimming with fastp, MiXCR clone assembly, productive beta chains retained. CDR3 protein duplicates are merged, each entry listing the most common genes and DNA. In this sample the table shows 700,000 to 950,000 distinct CDR3 sequences, roughly 15% of which occur a single time. The ten top clones hold about 4.6% of the sample.

The study at large found these results: The high TCRbeta diversity at day 60 in some patients was ascribed to recipient T cells and intrathymic progenitors that had survived conditioning. About two months after transplant, the apparently early recovery of alphabetaT-cell counts reportedly depended on just several hundred clones that had expanded rapidly and came from non-depleted graft cells. The frequencies of hyperexpanded clones fell over the following months, and after one year, T-cell counts and TCRbeta diversity were mostly attributed to newly produced T cells.

The input for sequencing was PBMCs, mostly from graft donor cells, taken 360 days after TCRalphabeta/CD19-depleted stem cell transplant. This TCR was sampled from a male patient aged 10-17 years who had a stem cell transplant for acute lymphoblastic leukemia, so the T cells may come from the graft donor. The chain uses TRBV11-2 and TRBJ2-5, with the D gene not confidently named. The sequenced DNA: TGTGCCAGCAGATCAGTCCTAAAAGAGACCCAGTACTTC. Protein translation: CASRSVLKETQYF.